The 23 T cell receptor beta chains listed next were all sequenced from one sample in a study of cytomegalovirus exposure and HLA in healthy donors. PCR involved 60 Vbeta and 13 Jbeta primers. Profiled with immunoSEQ multiplex PCR; TCRdb holds only in-frame clones, not every one. The data show more than 150,000 clones, with around 83% seen just once and 1.6% held by the top ten. The sequenced sample consisted of PBMCs. All receptors come from a man aged 45-65 years in good health and CMV-seronegative.

The chain employs TRBV4-3 and TRBJ1-1; 7 bases map to TRBD1. Unmatched junction bases numbered 9, after V lost 1 base and J lost 4 bases. There are 16 residues in the CDR3. Germline values: CDR1 LGHNA, CDR2 YSLEER. In DNA, the CDR3 is TGCGCCAGCAGCCAAGCCCTGACAGGGAGGCCCACTGAAGCTTTCTTT. It yields the protein CASSQALTGRPTEAFF.

The chain carries TRBV6-1 and TRBJ2-2, with D perhaps matching TRBD2 (5 bases). The germline gives CDR1 MNHNS, CDR2 SASEGT. The CDR3 is made up of 15 amino acids. The V end was cut by 6 bases, the J end by 4 bases, with 15 bases between. The CDR3 sequence: CASRRLQSGTGELFF. As DNA, the CDR3 is TGTGCCAGCAGGCGACTACAGAGTGGCACCGGGGAGCTGTTTTTT.

For the CDR3, the DNA is TGTGCCAGCAGCGTAGCCTTACAGGGGAACACTGAAGCTTTCTTT. It encodes CASSVALQGNTEAFF. This chain joins TRBV9 and TRBJ1-1, with D possibly TRBD1 on 6 matching bases. This CDR3 is built from 15 residues. The germline V gene encodes CDR1 SGDLS and CDR2 YYNGEE. Trimming stripped 0 bases from V and 1 base from J, with 10 bases between.

The CDR3: CAWLQQGVKAEAFF. Here the CDR3 DNA reads TGTGCCTGGCTTCAACAGGGGGTAAAGGCTGAAGCTTTCTTT. The rearrangement uses TRBV30 and TRBJ1-1, with TRBD1 matching over 8 bases. The CDR3 consists of 14 residues. From germline, CDR1 is GTSNPN and CDR2 SVGIG (reference sequence). V lost 5 bases, J lost 6 bases, and 11 bases stayed unmatched.

The rearrangement links TRBV30 to TRBJ1-2; no definite D call. V lost 5 bases, J lost 2 bases, and 15 bases lay in between. The CDR3 covers 14 residues. Looked up from germline, CDR1 is GTSNPN and CDR2 is SVGIG (reference sequence). This chain's CDR3 is CAWVSKGANYGYTF. CDR3 DNA: TGTGCCTGGGTTTCGAAGGGAGCAAACTATGGCTACACCTTC.

The chain uses TRBV4-1 and TRBJ1-2; D is perhaps TRBD1 (5 bases). The CDR3 consists of 14 residues. V gave up 0 bases and J gave up 5 bases, with 10 bases separating them. Germline CDR1 reads MGHRA; CDR2 reads YSYEKL. CDR3 nucleotide sequence: TGCGCCAGCAGCCAAGATAACGGGGGATATGGCTACACCTTC. The encoded protein is CASSQDNGGYGYTF.

The rearrangement joins TRBV6-5 to TRBJ2-4; TRBD1 matches at 8 bases. This CDR3 has 15 residues. The V gene's germline CDR1 is MNHEY and CDR2 SVGAGI. J was trimmed by 0 bases and V by 6 bases; bases with no gene match: 4. The CDR3 here is CASSGQGLAKNIQYF. The CDR3 DNA is TGTGCCAGCAGCGGACAGGGTCTAGCCAAAAACATTCAGTACTTC.

V is TRBV4-1 and J is TRBJ2-5; D possibly corresponds to TRBD2 (7 bases). Between the trimmed V and J ends, which lost 4 bases and 5 bases, there was a span of 17 bases. The CDR3 totals 15 residues. Germline CDR1 is MGHRA and CDR2 is YSYEKL. This chain's CDR3 is CASSRVGGPSETQYF. The CDR3 region has the DNA TGCGCCAGCAGCCGAGTGGGGGGGCCTTCGGAGACCCAGTACTTC.

The chain combines TRBV9 with TRBJ2-1; TRBD1 matches 7 bases. Germline loops: CDR1 SGDLS, CDR2 YYNGEE. V trimming: 4 bases; J trimming: 2 bases; junction bases outside the gene matches: 6. The CDR3 covers 15 residues. The CDR3 bases are TGTGCCAGCAGCCTGACGGGACAGACCTACAATGAGCAGTTCTTC. It is translated as CASSLTGQTYNEQFF.

The chain recombines TRBV27 with TRBJ1-2, with D uncertain. There are 16 residues in the CDR3. Germline V gene sequence: CDR1 MNHEY, CDR2 SMNVEV (reference sequence). Trimming pared 0 bases from V and 5 bases from J, leaving 16 bases between. The DNA for the CDR3 is TGTGCCAGCAGTTTATCGTTTAGCCCCTATCAGTATGGCTACACCTTC. Protein sequence: CASSLSFSPYQYGYTF.

With regard to this clone: This same CDR3 is encoded by further DNA sequences in the sample. The chain combines TRBV18 with TRBJ1-1, with no clear D. The CDR3 sequence is 14 residues long. Per the germline V gene, CDR1 is KGHSH and CDR2 is LQKENI. The V end lost 6 bases, the J end lost 0 bases, and 11 bases lay between the germline ends. CDR3 DNA: TGTGCCAGCTCCCCGCCAGGAATGAACACTGAAGCTTTCTTT. Translation: CASSPPGMNTEAFF.

The chain uses TRBV18 and TRBJ2-7; tentative D call: TRBD2 (5 bases). Trimming took off 3 bases at V and 0 bases at J, with 21 bases between the two ends. Germline loops: CDR1 KGHSH, CDR2 LQKENI. This CDR3 has 18 residues. This CDR3 is CASSPVRGWAGSSYEQYF. CDR3 bases: TGTGCCAGCTCACCCGTTCGTGGGTGGGCGGGCAGCTCCTACGAGCAGTACTTC.

The chain uses TRBV7-9 and TRBJ2-1, with a tentative D call TRBD1 (5 bases). With 5 bases removed from V and 8 bases from J, the gap between germline ends came to 19 bases. From germline, CDR1 is SEHNR and CDR2 FQNEAQ (reference sequence). The CDR3 is 15 residues long. Here the CDR3 DNA reads TGTGCCAGCAGCGTCGGGCTCCTGGAACAGGATGAGCAGTTCTTC. It translates to CASSVGLLEQDEQFF.

The CDR3 nucleotides are TGTGCCAGCAGCACGACAGGGAAGAATTCACCCCTCCACTTT. This codes for CASSTTGKNSPLHF. The chain uses TRBV7-2 and TRBJ1-6; TRBD1 matches 7 bases. Trimming removed 5 bases from V and 7 bases from J; junction bases left unmatched: 5. Germline-derived CDR1 and CDR2 are SGHTA and FQGNSA. This CDR3 has 14 residues.

The rearrangement uses TRBV19 and TRBJ1-5, with 7 nucleotides matching TRBD1. The germline gives CDR1 LNHDA, CDR2 SQIVND (reference sequence). CDR3 size: 15 residues. V trimming: 6 bases; J trimming: 1 base; junction bases outside the gene matches: 6. The CDR3: CASRPTGTSNQPQHF. The CDR3 coding sequence is TGTGCCAGTAGGCCGACAGGGACGAGCAATCAGCCCCAGCATTTT.

J is TRBJ1-2 and V is TRBV19; perhaps TRBD1 as D (6 bases). There are 13 residues in the CDR3. Trimming shortened V by 5 bases and J by 4 bases, and 11 bases separated the two germline ends. From germline, CDR1 is LNHDA and CDR2 SQIVND (reference sequence). CDR3 sequence reads: CASSRTGRYGYTF. CDR3 nucleotides: TGTGCCAGTAGTCGAACAGGGCGCTATGGCTACACCTTC.

This clone was picked up a small number of times. The chain couples TRBV30 to TRBJ1-1; maybe TRBD1 (5 bases). Trimming shortened V by 6 bases and J by 8 bases, and 10 bases separated the two germline ends. The CDR3 covers 10 residues. CDR1 is GTSNPN and CDR2 is SVGIG in the germline V gene (reference sequence). CDR3 region: CACPGSEAFF. CDR3 DNA: TGTGCCTGCCCAGGGTCGGAAGCTTTCTTT.

The chain couples TRBV9 to TRBJ2-2; D call uncertain. Germline V gene sequence: CDR1 SGDLS, CDR2 YYNGEE. The V gene lost 4 bases and the J gene lost 5 bases, with 9 bases spanning the gap. The length of the CDR3 is 13 residues. CDR3 residues: CASSSPPTGELFF. The CDR3 DNA reads TGTGCCAGCAGCAGCCCCCCAACCGGGGAGCTGTTTTTT.

The rearrangement uses TRBV5-1 and TRBJ1-2, with TRBD1 matching 7 bases. With 0 bases clipped from V and 2 bases from J, the junction kept 7 bases outside the gene matches. Germline-derived CDR1 and CDR2 are SGHRS and YFSETQ. The CDR3 loop spans 16 amino acids. The DNA of the CDR3 is TGCGCCAGCAGCTTGGGGGACAGTTTTAACAACTATGGCTACACCTTC. As protein: CASSLGDSFNNYGYTF.

This sequence joins TRBV7-3 and TRBJ2-2; D is ambiguous. The CDR3 loop spans 13 amino acids. Germline V gene data show CDR1 as SGHTA and CDR2 as FQGTGA. V shed 6 bases and J shed 1 base, with 6 bases lying between them. The CDR3 here is CASSPKNTGELFF. DNA for the CDR3: TGTGCCAGCAGTCCAAAGAACACCGGGGAGCTGTTTTTT.

The chain links TRBV4-1 to TRBJ2-3; 7 bases match TRBD1. Trimming took 0 bases from V and 3 from J; bases not matched to a gene: 0. The CDR3 contains 14 residues. Germline lookup yields CDR1 MGHRA and CDR2 YSYEKL. The CDR3 is CASSQDRGTDTQYF. In DNA, the CDR3 is TGCGCCAGCAGCCAAGACAGGGGGACAGATACGCAGTATTTT.

The table lists this clone with a count of one. The rearrangement links TRBV28 to TRBJ1-1, with D unclear. The germline gives CDR1 MDHEN, CDR2 SYDVKM. V dropped 6 bases and J dropped 4 bases, with 18 bases sitting between them. The length of the CDR3 is 15 residues. The chain's CDR3 is CASSHRTSVSTEAFF. The DNA for the CDR3 is TGTGCCAGCAGCCACCGAACGTCGGTGAGCACTGAAGCTTTCTTT.

The J gene is TRBJ1-6, the V gene TRBV5-1; D remains unclear. CDR1 and CDR2 from the germline V gene are SGHRS and YFSETQ. The germline V and J ends were trimmed by 1 base and 4 bases, with 12 bases remaining between them. CDR3 length equals 16 residues. The CDR3 DNA reads as TGCGCCAGCAGCTTGATGTTAACAGATTATAATTCACCCCTCCACTTT. This translates into CASSLMLTDYNSPLHF.